This TCR beta chain was sequenced in a study of T cell responses to AZD1222 COVID-19 vaccine. Study-level results: Targets within unmutated variant regions were reportedly found for nearly half of spike-specific TCRs. Seropositive at baseline were only a handful of AZD1222 recipients.

From germline, CDR1 is SGHVS and CDR2 FQNEAQ. V gave up 1 base and J gave up 3 bases; unmatched junction bases: 6. There are 16 residues in the CDR3. TCRdb's table, derived via immunoSEQ multiplex PCR, lists solely in-frame clones and lacks some. Here the sample spans about 210,000 clones, about 92% being singletons. Notes on this clone: Its antigen remains unknown.

This clonotype was sampled from an adult in good health. This chain uses TRBV7-8 with TRBJ2-1; 7 bases map to TRBD2. Sample: peripheral blood, taken on day 0 of AZD1222 vaccination. Written as DNA, the CDR3 is TGTGCCAGCAGCTTAGAGGGCGGGGGTGTCTACAATGAGCAGTTCTTC. Translation gives CASSLEGGGVYNEQFF.